This TCR beta chain was documented in a study of blood T cell repertoires in COVID-19. Study summary: Collection of acute and convalescent COVID-19 samples took place in the United States, Italy and Spain.

Measured with immunoSEQ multiplex PCR; TCRdb has only the in-frame clones, and not every one. The sample yields some 70,000 clones, nearly 80% seen once. The CDR3 is 18 residues long. Germline loops: CDR1 MNHNS, CDR2 SASEGT. V was pared by 1 base and J by 6 bases, with 8 bases of the junction left unmatched. The specimen sequenced was peripheral blood. The TCR was taken from a human donor in a cohort sampled during active COVID-19. The chain employs TRBV6-1 and TRBJ2-1; TRBD2 matches 14 bases. The CDR3 DNA is TGTGCCAGCAGTGAAGGACTAGCGGGAGGGATATACTTCAATGAGCAGTTCTTC. This sequence encodes CASSEGLAGGIYFNEQFF.